This TCR beta chain was sequenced for a study of T-cell memory formation after mild COVID-19. Study-wide results and caveats: Cross-reactive memory appears to have joined, as suggested by some responding clones showing up in pre-infection memory. Balance between CD4 and CD8 was seen in clones contracting day 15 to 85, and a CD4+ lean was seen in later expanders. Clones that contracted clustered mainly in CM and EM if CD4+ and in EMRA if CD8+.

Using its own MiXCR run on the 5' RACE reads, TCRdb lists one record per CDR3 protein. Of around 500,000 distinct CDR3 sequences in the sample, 15% to 20% were seen once. In regard to this clonotype: Antigen specificity is unknown.

This CDR3 comprises 14 residues. The V gene's germline CDR1 is SGHKS and CDR2 YYEKEE (reference sequence). Trimming left V 0 bases short and J 6 bases short, with 13 bases between. The chain couples TRBV5-5 to TRBJ2-7, with D perhaps TRBD1 (5 bases). The sequenced sample consisted of PBMCs or a T cell subset sorted from them (not recorded which). The sequence was collected from an adult woman who had mild COVID-19 (a few samples of this study predate the infection). Cell type and time point are not known. Here the CDR3 DNA reads TGTGCCAGCAGCTTGGCCAGTGGGGCAAGCGAGCAGTACTTC. Translating it yields CASSLASGASEQYF.